This T cell receptor beta chain was captured by sequencing in a study of CD8 T cells in ankylosing spondylitis. Study-level findings and limits: Some of the motif variants had earlier been found in reactive arthritis patients' fluid and blood.

Each CDR3 protein gets one entry after TCRdb re-called the 5' RACE reads with MiXCR. The sample yields roughly 180,000 distinct CDR3 sequences, around a tenth seen once. With regard to this clonotype: The target antigen is unknown.

Germline CDR1 is MNHEY and CDR2 is SMNVEV (reference sequence). V shed 6 bases and J shed 6 bases, with 11 bases lying between them. The length of the CDR3 is 12 residues. This chain joins TRBV27 and TRBJ1-2, with D hard to call. The TCR sequence derives from a male donor with ankylosing spondylitis or in good health (not recorded which). Material: blood, either unsorted or a sorted T cell fraction (not recorded which). CDR3 protein: CASRSWRDGYTF. The DNA of the CDR3 is TGTGCCAGCAGGAGCTGGAGGGATGGCTACACCTTC.